Following are 24 T cell receptor beta chains from one sample sequenced in a study of blood T cell repertoires in COVID-19. Assay used: immunoSEQ multiplex PCR; TCRdb lists only in-frame clones, some missing. The sample carries approximately 120,000 clones, 92% recorded once. The sequencing sample was made of peripheral blood. Receptors originate from a man aged 50 or older with COVID-19, enrolled during active disease.

The chain recombines TRBV9 with TRBJ2-1, with 10 bases lining up with TRBD2. The CDR3 sequence is 17 residues long. The trim removed 0 bases at V and 3 bases at J, leaving 6 bases unmatched. Germline CDR1 SGDLS, CDR2 YYNGEE. As DNA, the CDR3 is TGTGCCAGCAGCGTAGTGGCTAGCGGGAGTGGCTACAATGAGCAGTTCTTC. This gives the protein CASSVVASGSGYNEQFF.

This sequence joins TRBV6-5 and TRBJ2-7; no firm D call. The germline V gene has CDR1 MNHEY and CDR2 SVGAGI. This CDR3 is built from 15 residues. With 0 bases removed from V and 0 bases from J, the gap between germline ends came to 9 bases. CDR3 in DNA: TGTGCCAGCAGTTACTCTGCAGCGAGCTCCTACGAGCAGTACTTC. Translation: CASSYSAASSYEQYF.

The chain couples TRBV15 to TRBJ2-5; TRBD2 is a possible D gene (6 bases). Trimming took 1 base from V and 1 from J, leaving 10 bases between them. From germline, CDR1 is LNHNV and CDR2 YYDKDF (reference sequence). This CDR3 has 15 residues. The CDR3 is CATSRAGDFQETQYF. The CDR3 nucleotides read TGTGCCACCAGCAGAGCGGGGGATTTCCAAGAGACCCAGTACTTC.

The V gene is TRBV10-3, the J gene TRBJ1-2; the match to TRBD1 covers 8 bases. The V segment lost 6 bases and the J segment 9 bases; nucleotides outside the gene matches: 12. CDR1 and CDR2 from the germline V gene are ENHRY and SYGVKD. The CDR3 spans 14 residues. CDR3 DNA: TGTGCCATCAGCCTCGAGAACAGGGGGGTGAGCTACACCTTC. This codes for CAISLENRGVSYTF.

This clone was seen just once. The chain carries TRBV5-4 and TRBJ2-5; 8 nucleotides match TRBD2. This CDR3 spans 15 amino acids. CDR1 is SGHNT, CDR2 YYREEE, per germline (reference sequence). With 0 bases clipped from V and 6 bases from J, the junction kept 7 bases outside the gene matches. The CDR3 sequence is CASSLALAGGQTQYF. CDR3 DNA sequence: TGTGCCAGCAGCTTGGCCCTAGCGGGCGGACAGACCCAGTACTTC.

The V call is TRBV29-1, the J call TRBJ1-1; the D is unclear. The CDR3 spans 10 residues. The germline V gene has CDR1 SQVTM and CDR2 ANQGSEA. V gave up 4 bases and J gave up 4 bases, with 4 bases separating them. CDR3 in DNA: TGCAGCGTTGTGCGCACTGAAGCTTTCTTT. This translates into CSVVRTEAFF.

The chain carries TRBV9 and TRBJ1-4; possibly TRBD1 for D (5 bases). The CDR3 sequence is 15 residues long. Deletions cut 0 bases from V and 7 bases from J, with 13 bases between. CDR1 is SGDLS and CDR2 is YYNGEE in the germline V gene. The CDR3 coding sequence is TGTGCCAGCAGCGTAGGGGTACAGGAGGGTGAAAAACTGTTTTTT. It codes for CASSVGVQEGEKLFF. The full variable domain, its missing parts supplied by reference TRBV9 and TRBJ1-4, is DSGVTQTPKHLITATGQRVTLRCSPRSGDLSVYWYQQSLDQGLQFLIQYYNGEERAKGNILERFSAQQFPDLHSELNLSSLELGDSALYFCASSVGVQEGEKLFFGSGTQLSVL.

The CDR3 protein is CASSFDGGSYNEQFF. The DNA of the CDR3 is TGTGCCAGCAGCTTCGACGGGGGCTCCTACAATGAGCAGTTCTTC. The chain is built from TRBV7-3 and TRBJ2-1; TRBD2 is a possible D gene (6 bases). The CDR3 runs 15 residues. Trimming removed 3 bases from V and 0 bases from J, with 9 bases in between. Germline values: CDR1 SGHTA, CDR2 FQGTGA.

The CDR3 DNA sequence: TGTGCCAGCAGCTATCTTAGCGGTATGGGAGAGACCCAGTACTTC. Protein: CASSYLSGMGETQYF. V gene TRBV7-9 combines with J gene TRBJ2-5, with D perhaps matching TRBD2 (6 bases). Per germline, CDR1 SEHNR and CDR2 FQNEAQ (reference sequence). The CDR3 consists of 15 residues. V dropped 4 bases and J dropped 4 bases, with 16 bases sitting between them.

This chain connects TRBV28 to TRBJ2-7; 9 bases agree with TRBD1. With 6 bases clipped from V and 5 bases from J, the junction kept 8 bases outside the gene matches. Germline-derived CDR1 and CDR2 are MDHEN and SYDVKM. The CDR3 spans 14 residues. CDR3 protein: CASRPGTGWDEQYF. CDR3 coding DNA: TGTGCCAGCAGGCCTGGGACAGGGTGGGACGAGCAGTACTTC.

The V and J genes are TRBV19 and TRBJ2-2, with D possibly TRBD2 on 5 matching bases. Trimming removed 6 bases at V and 1 base at J, with 12 bases between. The CDR3 extends over 15 amino acids. Germline V CDR1 and CDR2: LNHDA, SQIVND (reference sequence). CDR3: CASSPLAQNTGELFF. CDR3 sequence (DNA): TGTGCCAGTAGCCCTCTAGCACAGAACACCGGGGAGCTGTTTTTT.

This clone was detected once. The V and J genes are TRBV5-8 and TRBJ1-1, with a weak D call TRBD1 (5 bases). The CDR3 loop spans 13 amino acids. Germline V gives CDR1 SGHTS, CDR2 YDEGEE. V lost 4 bases to trimming and J lost 4 bases, with 11 bases between them. For the CDR3, the DNA is TGTGCCAGCAGCATTCAGGGAGGCACTGAAGCTTTCTTT. It encodes CASSIQGGTEAFF.

This chain joins TRBV11-2 and TRBJ1-1, with a tentative D call TRBD1 (5 bases). The germline CDR1 and CDR2 sequences are SGHAT and FQNNGV. This CDR3 has 15 residues. V shed 0 bases and J shed 2 bases, with 10 bases lying between them. CDR3 coding DNA: TGTGCCAGCAGCTTAGATGGCCAGGGCAACACTGAAGCTTTCTTT. Its translation is CASSLDGQGNTEAFF.

The J gene is TRBJ2-7, the V gene TRBV15, with D possibly matching TRBD1 (5 bases). From germline, CDR1 is LNHNV and CDR2 YYDKDF (reference sequence). Trimming cost V 2 bases and J 5 bases, with 10 bases left between them. The CDR3 has 13 amino acids. DNA for the CDR3: TGTGCCACCAGCAGATCAGGGCAACACGAGCAGTACTTC. Residues: CATSRSGQHEQYF.

J is TRBJ1-1 and V is TRBV7-9, with D hard to call. CDR1 and CDR2 (germline): SEHNR, FQNEAQ (reference sequence). CDR3 length equals 17 residues. The germline V and J ends were trimmed by 1 base and 0 bases, with 15 bases remaining between them. CDR3 bases: TGTGCCAGCAGCTTAGTTAAGGCTTTGGAGGTGAACACTGAAGCTTTCTTT. Protein sequence: CASSLVKALEVNTEAFF.

V and J are TRBV18 and TRBJ2-5, with 7 nucleotides matching TRBD1. V lost 3 bases, J lost 4 bases, and 8 bases stayed unmatched. The CDR3 is 15 residues long. Germline V gene sequence: CDR1 KGHSH, CDR2 LQKENI. The chain's CDR3 is CASSPPGTAIETQYF. The CDR3 coding sequence is TGTGCCAGCTCACCCCCCGGGACAGCGATAGAGACCCAGTACTTC.

The chain uses TRBV18 and TRBJ2-1, with 8 bases aligning to TRBD1. Germline V gene lookup returns CDR1 KGHSH and CDR2 LQKENI. Losses at the gene ends were 5 bases for V and 5 bases for J; bases not matched to a gene: 2. The CDR3 spans 13 residues. The CDR3 reads CASSSGQDNEQFF. Written as DNA, the CDR3 is TGTGCCAGCTCATCGGGACAGGACAATGAGCAGTTCTTC.

The chain couples TRBV28 to TRBJ2-1; possibly TRBD2 for D (6 bases). The CDR3 runs to 13 residues. Per the germline V gene, CDR1 is MDHEN and CDR2 is SYDVKM. The germline V and J ends were trimmed by 7 bases and 5 bases, with 12 bases remaining between them. The CDR3 region has the DNA TGTGCCAGCAAGGGAGGATCCCACAATGAGCAGTTCTTC. This gives the protein CASKGGSHNEQFF.

The V and J genes are TRBV2 and TRBJ2-5; no clear D. Trimming stripped 3 bases from V and 2 bases from J, with 7 bases between. Germline V lookup: CDR1 SNHLY, CDR2 FYNNEI. The CDR3 has 13 amino acids. The CDR3 sequence: CASSDASQETQYF. The CDR3 DNA sequence: TGTGCCAGCAGTGATGCTAGTCAAGAGACCCAGTACTTC.

There are a few counts of this clone. This chain connects TRBV20-1 to TRBJ2-5; 7 bases fit TRBD2. Germline CDR1 is DFQATT and CDR2 is SNEGSKA (reference sequence). The CDR3 has 10 residues. J was trimmed by 9 bases and V by 6 bases; bases with no gene match: 4. Written as DNA, the CDR3 is TGCAGTGCCTCGCTAGCGGCCCAGTACTTC. This gives the protein CSASLAAQYF.

The count of this clone is one. The V and J genes are TRBV3-1 (or the pseudogene TRBV3-2) and TRBJ1-4; TRBD1 is a possible D gene (5 bases). Germline CDR1 is LGHDT and CDR2 is YNNKEL (reference sequence). Trimming removed 4 bases at V and 10 bases at J, with 19 bases between. The CDR3 consists of 15 residues. The CDR3 sequence is CASSRAVGTGAKLFF. Written as DNA, the CDR3 is TGTGCCAGCAGCCGAGCTGTGGGGACTGGGGCAAAACTGTTTTTT.

The rearrangement joins TRBV27 to TRBJ1-2; TRBD1 might be the D (5 bases). V dropped 2 bases and J dropped 4 bases, with 8 bases sitting between them. The length of the CDR3 is 13 residues. CDR1 and CDR2 (germline): MNHEY, SMNVEV (reference sequence). The chain's CDR3 is CASSLQGTYGYTF. CDR3 DNA sequence: TGTGCCAGCAGTTTACAGGGCACCTATGGCTACACCTTC.

This rearrangement joins TRBV6-6 to TRBJ1-1; D unclear. The CDR3 sequence is 13 residues long. V lost 10 bases and J lost 5, with 17 bases in between. CDR1 and CDR2 (germline): MNHNY, SVGAGI (reference sequence). The CDR3 loop reads CATQEEAVTEAFF. The CDR3 bases are TGTGCCACTCAAGAGGAGGCGGTTACTGAAGCTTTCTTT.

The sample holds one count of this clone. The rearrangement joins TRBV9 to TRBJ1-4; D possibly corresponds to TRBD1 (6 bases). Germline lookup yields CDR1 SGDLS and CDR2 YYNGEE. The CDR3 contains 14 residues. Between the trimmed V and J ends, which lost 0 bases and 6 bases, there was a span of 9 bases. CDR3 in amino acids: CASSVDGQYEKLFF. The CDR3 DNA reads as TGTGCCAGCAGCGTAGACGGACAGTATGAAAAACTGTTTTTT.